Given below is one TCR beta chain in context. Its target is unknown. These data are taken from a study of T cell repertoires in cytomegalovirus infection. V was clipped by 6 bases and J by 6 bases, with 10 bases between them. The length of the CDR3 is 12 residues. MiXCR was run by TCRdb on the reads, yielding one entry per CDR3 protein. The table lists roughly 730,000 distinct CDR3 sequences, around 31% of them singletons, with roughly 18% in the top ten. The clonotype comes from a human donor in good health (CMV status not recorded). Some clones in this sample may be carry-over from other donors' samples. V usage is TRBV12-3 or TRBV12-4 and J usage is TRBJ2-3, with no clear D. Sequencing was performed on cultured PBMCs, taken from culture after CMV antigen stimulation. The CDR3 here is CASSTRWDTQYF. CDR3 DNA: TGTGCCAGCAGCACCCGCTGGGATACGCAGTATTTT.